These T cell receptor beta chains were read from a single sample in a study of blood T cell repertoires in COVID-19. Using immunoSEQ multiplex PCR, the repertoire was profiled, and TCRdb retains in-frame clones only, with some absent. Of about 280,000 clones in the sample, approximately 90% were seen once. Input material: PBMCs or T cells enriched from blood (not recorded which). The receptor source for this set is a woman aged 55-69 years in a cohort exposed to, infected with or recovered from COVID-19 (not recorded which). The CDR3 runs from the conserved cysteine through the conserved F or W. The order of the fields is CDR3 length, clone size, J gene, V gene, D gene, CDR3 DNA, CDR3 protein. A D gene is named only where the DNA matches it firmly. Size tells how often a clone was seen (once, few, many) or the class of an expanded clone, and some rows leave it out.

>13|NA|TRBJ2-7|TRBV7-2|NA
TGTGCCAGCAGCCAACGTGCGGGATACGAGCAGTACTTC
CASSQRAGYEQYF
>20|NA|TRBJ2-3|TRBV12-2|NA
TGTGCAAGTCGCTTAGATCATCGAGGCCCGCTCGGTTCTAGCACAGATACGCAGTATTTT
CASRLDHRGPLGSSTDTQYF
>16|NA|TRBJ2-1|TRBV3-1/TRBV3-2|NA
TGTGCCAGCAGCCAACGGGTGGCGGGGCTAAGAGGTGAGCAGTTCTTC
CASSQRVAGLRGEQFF
>14|NA|TRBJ1-6|TRBV28|NA
TGTGCCAGCAGCCGGCCGACAGAAAATTCACCCCTCCACTTT
CASSRPTENSPLHF
>13|NA|TRBJ2-7|TRBV30|NA
TGTGCCTGGAGTACCGCGCGGGGCTACGAGCAGTACTTC
CAWSTARGYEQYF
>16|NA|TRBJ1-6|TRBV15|NA
TGTGCCACCAGCAGAGATGTTGCAGCAACGACATCACCCCTCCACTTT
CATSRDVAATTSPLHF
>14|NA|TRBJ2-5|TRBV2|TRBD2
TGTGCCAGCAGTGTTCTAGCGGTTAAAGAGACCCAGTACTTC
CASSVLAVKETQYF
>16|NA|TRBJ2-1|TRBV9|TRBD2
TGTGCCAGCAGCGTCGGACTAGCGGGCGCCAACAATGAGCAGTTCTTC
CASSVGLAGANNEQFF
>16|NA|TRBJ2-2|TRBV7-9|TRBD1
TGTGCCAGCAGCTTAGTAAGGGGGCAGCACACCGGGGAGCTGTTTTTT
CASSLVRGQHTGELFF
>15|NA|TRBJ2-1|TRBV27|TRBD1
TGTGCCAGCAGTCTCCGGGACAGCGCCTACAATGAGCAGTTCTTC
CASSLRDSAYNEQFF
>15|NA|TRBJ2-7|TRBV7-2|TRBD2
TGTGCCAGCAGCTCCAGAGCGGGAGGGTCCTACGAGCAGTACTTC
CASSSRAGGSYEQYF
>15|NA|TRBJ2-7|TRBV5-1|NA
TGCGCCAGCAGCCTAATAACAGGGGGGGCCTACGAGCAGTACTTC
CASSLITGGAYEQYF
>17|NA|TRBJ2-7|TRBV5-5|NA
TGTGCCAGCAGCTTGGCCACGGGTTATTCAGGGTTCCACGAGCAGTACTTC
CASSLATGYSGFHEQYF
>12|NA|TRBJ2-1|TRBV27|NA
TGTGCCAGCACCAGCTCCTACAATGAGCAGTTCTTC
CASTSSYNEQFF
>13|few|TRBJ1-2|TRBV3-1/TRBV3-2|NA
TGTGCCAGCTCTCCCGACACATTCTATGGCTACACCTTC
CASSPDTFYGYTF
>15|NA|TRBJ2-2|TRBV7-9|TRBD2
TGTGCCAGCAGCTTAGAACTAGCGACCACCGGGGAGCTGTTTTTT
CASSLELATTGELFF
>16|NA|TRBJ2-7|TRBV19|TRBD2
TGTGCCAGTAGTATCTCTGGGACTAGGGCCGACTACGAGCAGTACTTC
CASSISGTRADYEQYF
>16|NA|TRBJ2-6|TRBV28|TRBD1
TGTGCCAGCGGCGGACAGGGGGCGGTGGGGGCCAACGTCCTGACTTTC
CASGGQGAVGANVLTF
>12|NA|TRBJ1-1|TRBV28|NA
TGTGCCAGCAAAGGGGGGGACACTGAAGCTTTCTTT
CASKGGDTEAFF
>14|few|TRBJ2-1|TRBV28|TRBD1
TGTGCCAGCAGTCACAGGGGGCGCGCTCATGAGCAGTTCTTC
CASSHRGRAHEQFF
>15|NA|TRBJ2-1|TRBV18|TRBD2
TGTGCCAGCTCACCACTAGCGGGAGGTGGGAATGAGCAGTTCTTC
CASSPLAGGGNEQFF
>19|NA|TRBJ1-3|TRBV6-1|NA
TGTGCCAGCAGTGAAGCGCTCTACAGGGTCCGGGACTCTGGAAACACCATATATTTT
CASSEALYRVRDSGNTIYF
>12|NA|TRBJ2-2|TRBV9|NA
TGTGCCAGCAGCGTAGCTGCCGGGGAGCTGTTTTTT
CASSVAAGELFF
>15|NA|TRBJ1-1|TRBV18|NA
TGTGCCAGCTCACCACTCCGGGAGTGGAACACTGAAGCTTTCTTT
CASSPLREWNTEAFF
>14|NA|TRBJ2-7|TRBV29-1|NA
TGCAGCGTTGAAGGCGGCTATCCTTCCTACGAGCAGTACTTC
CSVEGGYPSYEQYF
>17|NA|TRBJ2-5|TRBV7-2|TRBD2
TGTGCCAGCAGCTTAGGAGCATTAGCGGGAGGGGGAGAGACCCAGTACTTC
CASSLGALAGGGETQYF
>15|NA|TRBJ2-5|TRBV30|TRBD1
TGTGCCTGGAGTGGTCAGGGGGCCAAGAAGGAGACCCAGTACTTC
CAWSGQGAKKETQYF
>13|once|TRBJ2-3|TRBV30|NA
TGTGCCTGGAGTGCGTTTGTCACAGATACGCAGTATTTT
CAWSAFVTDTQYF
>14|once|TRBJ2-5|TRBV6-2/TRBV6-3|NA
TGTGCCAGCAGTTACTCGATCGCAGCGGAGACCCAGTACTTC
CASSYSIAAETQYF
>12|NA|TRBJ2-5|TRBV10-3|NA
TGTGCCATCAGTGAGGGGGGGGAGACCCAGTACTTC
CAISEGGETQYF
>15|NA|TRBJ1-1|TRBV28|NA
TGTGCCAGCAGTCCTCCCGGGACAAAGAACACTGAAGCTTTCTTT
CASSPPGTKNTEAFF
>16|NA|TRBJ1-3|TRBV7-8|NA
TGTGCCAGCAGCTTAGCGCCCGAGGGCTCTGGAAACACCATATATTTT
CASSLAPEGSGNTIYF
>14|NA|TRBJ1-1|TRBV2|NA
TGTGCCAGCCGCGGGGACCTTAAGGCCACTGAAGCTTTCTTT
CASRGDLKATEAFF
>12|few|TRBJ2-7|TRBV18|NA
TGTGCCAGCTCACCGCGAAACTACGAGCAGTACTTC
CASSPRNYEQYF
>18|NA|TRBJ1-5|TRBV15|TRBD1
TGTGCCACCAGCCTTAGAGATTCGGGACAGGGGGTTAATCAGCCCCAGCATTTT
CATSLRDSGQGVNQPQHF
>16|once|TRBJ1-6|TRBV14|TRBD1
TGTGCCAGCAGCCGATCCGGGACAGGTCGCAATTCACCCCTCCACTTT
CASSRSGTGRNSPLHF
>12|NA|TRBJ2-7|TRBV28|NA
TGTGCCAGCAGTCCCCGAGGTGACGAGCAGTACTTC
CASSPRGDEQYF
>13|few|TRBJ2-2|TRBV12-3/TRBV12-4|NA
TGTGCCAGCAGTTTACCAGGGGCCGGGGAGCTGTTTTTT
CASSLPGAGELFF
>16|NA|TRBJ2-7|TRBV19|TRBD2
TGTGCCAGTAGTCCCGAAGGGACTAGCGGTACCTACGAGCAGTACTTC
CASSPEGTSGTYEQYF